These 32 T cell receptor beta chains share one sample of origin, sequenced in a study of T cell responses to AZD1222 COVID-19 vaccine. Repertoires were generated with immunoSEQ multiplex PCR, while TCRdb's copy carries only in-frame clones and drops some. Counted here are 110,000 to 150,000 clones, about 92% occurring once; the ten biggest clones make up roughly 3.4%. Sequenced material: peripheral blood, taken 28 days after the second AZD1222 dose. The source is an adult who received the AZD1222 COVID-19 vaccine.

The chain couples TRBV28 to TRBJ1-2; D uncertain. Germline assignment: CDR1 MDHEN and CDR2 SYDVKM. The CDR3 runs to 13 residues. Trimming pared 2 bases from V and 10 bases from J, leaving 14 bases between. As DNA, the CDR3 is TGTGCCAGCAGTTTAGATAGGGTTGGAACCTACACCTTC. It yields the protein CASSLDRVGTYTF.

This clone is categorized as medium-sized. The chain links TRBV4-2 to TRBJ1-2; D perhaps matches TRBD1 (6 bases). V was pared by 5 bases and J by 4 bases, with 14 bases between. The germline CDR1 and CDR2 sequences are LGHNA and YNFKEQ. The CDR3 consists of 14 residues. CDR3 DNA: TGTGCCAGCAGCAGCTCCCGGGACACCTATGGCTACACCTTC. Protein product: CASSSSRDTYGYTF.

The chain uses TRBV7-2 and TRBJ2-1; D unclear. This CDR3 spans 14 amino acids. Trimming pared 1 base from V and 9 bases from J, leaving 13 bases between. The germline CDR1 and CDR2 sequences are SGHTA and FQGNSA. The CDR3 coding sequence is TGTGCCAGCAGCTTAGTAGCTCAGTTCGTTGAGCAGTTCTTC. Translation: CASSLVAQFVEQFF.

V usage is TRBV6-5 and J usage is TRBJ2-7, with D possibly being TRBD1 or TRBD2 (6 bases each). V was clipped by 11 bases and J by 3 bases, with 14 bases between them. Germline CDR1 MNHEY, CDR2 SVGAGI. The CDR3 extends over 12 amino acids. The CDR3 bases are TGTGCCGCGGGACACGGTGGCTACGAGCAGTACTTC. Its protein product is CAAGHGGYEQYF.

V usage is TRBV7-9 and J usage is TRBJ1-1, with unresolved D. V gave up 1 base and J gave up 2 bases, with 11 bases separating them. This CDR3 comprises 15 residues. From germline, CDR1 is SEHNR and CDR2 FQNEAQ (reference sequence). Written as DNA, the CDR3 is TGTGCCAGCAGCTTAGATGCAGCAATTAACACTGAAGCTTTCTTT. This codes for CASSLDAAINTEAFF. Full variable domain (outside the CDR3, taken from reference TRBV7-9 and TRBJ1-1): DTGVSQNPRHKITKRGQNVTFRCDPISEHNRLYWYRQTLGQGPEFLTYFQNEAQLEKSRLLSDRFSAERPKGSFSTLEIQRTEQGDSAMYLCASSLDAAINTEAFFGQGTRLTVV.

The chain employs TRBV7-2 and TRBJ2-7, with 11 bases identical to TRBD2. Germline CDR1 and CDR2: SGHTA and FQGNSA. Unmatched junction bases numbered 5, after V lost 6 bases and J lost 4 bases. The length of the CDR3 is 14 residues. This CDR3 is CASSLGLAVYEQYF. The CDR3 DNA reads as TGTGCCAGCAGTTTGGGACTAGCGGTTTACGAGCAGTACTTC.

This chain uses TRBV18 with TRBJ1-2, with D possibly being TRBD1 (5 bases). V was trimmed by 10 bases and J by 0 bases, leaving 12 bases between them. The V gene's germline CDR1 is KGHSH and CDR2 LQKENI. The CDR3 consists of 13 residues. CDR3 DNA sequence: TGTGCCACCCAACAGGAAACTAACTATGGCTACACCTTC. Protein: CATQQETNYGYTF.

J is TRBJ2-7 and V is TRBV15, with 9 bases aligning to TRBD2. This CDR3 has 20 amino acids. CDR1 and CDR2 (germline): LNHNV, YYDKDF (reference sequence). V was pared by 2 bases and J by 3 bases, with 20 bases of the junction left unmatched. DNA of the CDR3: TGTGCCACCAGCAGATTAGACTCTAGCGGGGTCCTCCTTTTTTTCTACGAGCAGTACTTC. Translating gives CATSRLDSSGVLLFFYEQYF.

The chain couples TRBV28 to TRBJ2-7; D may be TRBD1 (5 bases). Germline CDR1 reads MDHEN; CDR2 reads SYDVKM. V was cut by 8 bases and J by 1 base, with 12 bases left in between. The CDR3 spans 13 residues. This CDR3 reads CASGAGQSYEQYF. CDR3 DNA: TGTGCCAGCGGGGCAGGTCAGTCCTACGAGCAGTACTTC.

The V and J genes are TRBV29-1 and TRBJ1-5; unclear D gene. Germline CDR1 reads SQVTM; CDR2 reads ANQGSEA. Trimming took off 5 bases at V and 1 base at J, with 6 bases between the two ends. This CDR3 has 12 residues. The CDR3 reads CSVKQSNQPQHF. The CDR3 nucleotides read TGCAGCGTTAAACAGAGCAATCAGCCCCAGCATTTT. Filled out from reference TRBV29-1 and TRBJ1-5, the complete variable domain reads SAVISQKPSRDICQRGTSLTIQCQVDSQVTMMFWYRQQPGQSLTLIATANQGSEATYESGFVIDKFPISRPNLTFSTLTVSNMSPEDSSIYLCSVKQSNQPQHFGDGTRLSIL.

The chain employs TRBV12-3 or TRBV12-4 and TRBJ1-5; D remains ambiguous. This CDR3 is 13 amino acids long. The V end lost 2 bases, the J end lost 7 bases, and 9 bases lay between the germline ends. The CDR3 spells CASSLNGPQPQHF. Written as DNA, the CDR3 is TGTGCCAGCAGTTTAAACGGGCCACAGCCCCAGCATTTT.

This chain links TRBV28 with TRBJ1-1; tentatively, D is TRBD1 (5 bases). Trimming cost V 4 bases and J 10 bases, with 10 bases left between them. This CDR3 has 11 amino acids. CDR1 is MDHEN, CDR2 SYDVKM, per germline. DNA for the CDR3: TGTGCCAGCAGTTCCAGGGCGATAGCTTTCTTT. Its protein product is CASSSRAIAFF.

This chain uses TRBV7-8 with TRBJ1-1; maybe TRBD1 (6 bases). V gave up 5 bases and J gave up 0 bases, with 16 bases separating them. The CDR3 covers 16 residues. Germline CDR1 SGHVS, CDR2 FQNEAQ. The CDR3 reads CASSVESAGVNTEAFF. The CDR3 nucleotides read TGTGCCAGCAGCGTAGAGTCGGCAGGGGTGAACACTGAAGCTTTCTTT.

The CDR3 here is CASSVGVAVTGELFF. CDR3 DNA: TGTGCCAGCAGCGTAGGAGTAGCGGTCACCGGGGAGCTGTTTTTT. The rearrangement uses TRBV9 and TRBJ2-2; perhaps TRBD2 as D (6 bases). There are 15 residues in the CDR3. V was pared by 0 bases and J by 4 bases, with 10 bases between. Germline-derived CDR1 and CDR2 are SGDLS and YYNGEE.

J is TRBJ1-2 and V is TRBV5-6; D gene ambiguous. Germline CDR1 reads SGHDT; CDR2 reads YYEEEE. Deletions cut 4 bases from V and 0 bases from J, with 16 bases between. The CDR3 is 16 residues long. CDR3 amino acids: CASSGVQVTTNYGYTF. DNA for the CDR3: TGTGCCAGCAGCGGAGTTCAGGTGACGACTAACTATGGCTACACCTTC. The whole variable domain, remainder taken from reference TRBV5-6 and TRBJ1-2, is DAGVTQSPTHLIKTRGQQVTLRCSPKSGHDTVSWYQQALGQGPQFIFQYYEEEERQRGNFPDRFSGHQFPNYSSELNVNALLLGDSALYLCASSGVQVTTNYGYTFGSGTRLTVV.

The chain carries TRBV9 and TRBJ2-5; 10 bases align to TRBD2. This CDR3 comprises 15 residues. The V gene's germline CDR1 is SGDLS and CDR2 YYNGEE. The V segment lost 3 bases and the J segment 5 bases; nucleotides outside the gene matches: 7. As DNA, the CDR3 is TGTGCCAGCAGCGGCCTAGCGGGAGTCGGGGAGACCCAGTACTTC. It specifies CASSGLAGVGETQYF.

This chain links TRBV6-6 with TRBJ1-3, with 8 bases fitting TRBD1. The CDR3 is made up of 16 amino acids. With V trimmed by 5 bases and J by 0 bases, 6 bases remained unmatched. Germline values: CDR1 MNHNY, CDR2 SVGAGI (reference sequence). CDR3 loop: CASSRGQGFSGNTIYF. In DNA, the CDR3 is TGTGCCAGCAGTCGAGGACAGGGCTTCTCTGGAAACACCATATATTTT.

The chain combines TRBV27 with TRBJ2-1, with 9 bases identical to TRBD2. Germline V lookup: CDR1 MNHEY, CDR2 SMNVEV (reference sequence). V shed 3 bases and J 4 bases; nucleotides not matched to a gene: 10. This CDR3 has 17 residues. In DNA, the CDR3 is TGTGCCAGCAGTTTGAGCCTCCTAGCGGGGATATACAATGAGCAGTTCTTC. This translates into CASSLSLLAGIYNEQFF.

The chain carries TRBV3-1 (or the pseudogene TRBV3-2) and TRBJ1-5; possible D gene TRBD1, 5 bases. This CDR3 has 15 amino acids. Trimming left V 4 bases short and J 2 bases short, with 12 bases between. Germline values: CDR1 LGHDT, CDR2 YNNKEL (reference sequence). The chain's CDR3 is CASSRSGKGNQPQHF. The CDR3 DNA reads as TGTGCCAGCAGCCGTTCAGGGAAGGGCAATCAGCCCCAGCATTTT.

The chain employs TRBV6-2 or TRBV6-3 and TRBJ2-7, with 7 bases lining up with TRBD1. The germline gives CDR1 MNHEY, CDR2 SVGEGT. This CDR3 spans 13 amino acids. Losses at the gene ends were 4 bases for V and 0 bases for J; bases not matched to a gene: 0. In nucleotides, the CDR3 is TGTGCCAGCAGTTGGGACAGCTCCTACGAGCAGTACTTC. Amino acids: CASSWDSSYEQYF.

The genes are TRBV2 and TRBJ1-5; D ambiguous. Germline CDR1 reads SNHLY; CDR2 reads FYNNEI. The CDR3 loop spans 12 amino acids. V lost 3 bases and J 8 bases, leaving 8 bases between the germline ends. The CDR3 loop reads CASSDTGKPQHF. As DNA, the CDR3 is TGTGCCAGCAGTGATACGGGAAAGCCCCAGCATTTT.

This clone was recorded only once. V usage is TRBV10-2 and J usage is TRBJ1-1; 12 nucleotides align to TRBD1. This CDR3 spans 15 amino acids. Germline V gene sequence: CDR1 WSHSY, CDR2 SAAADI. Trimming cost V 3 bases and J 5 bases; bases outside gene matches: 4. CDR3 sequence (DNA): TGCGCCAGCAGTGACCGGGACAGGGGGCTTACTGAAGCTTTCTTT. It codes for CASSDRDRGLTEAFF.

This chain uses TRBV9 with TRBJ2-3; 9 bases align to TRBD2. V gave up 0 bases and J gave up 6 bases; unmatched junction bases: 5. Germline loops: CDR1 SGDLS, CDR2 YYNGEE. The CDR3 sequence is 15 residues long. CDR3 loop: CASSVVLAGTDTQYF. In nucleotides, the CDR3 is TGTGCCAGCAGCGTAGTTCTAGCGGGAACCGATACGCAGTATTTT.

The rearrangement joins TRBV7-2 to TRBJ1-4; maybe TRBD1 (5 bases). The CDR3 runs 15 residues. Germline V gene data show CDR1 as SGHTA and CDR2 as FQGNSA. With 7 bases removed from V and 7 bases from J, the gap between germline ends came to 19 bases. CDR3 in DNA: TGTGCCAGCAACCGGGGGAGGGGACTTGCTGAAAAACTGTTTTTT. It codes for CASNRGRGLAEKLFF.

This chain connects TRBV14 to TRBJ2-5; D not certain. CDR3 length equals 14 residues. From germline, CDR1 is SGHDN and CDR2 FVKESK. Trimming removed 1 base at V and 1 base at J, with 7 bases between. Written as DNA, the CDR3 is TGTGCCAGCAGCCAAGTCCAGGCCCAAGAGACCCAGTACTTC. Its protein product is CASSQVQAQETQYF.

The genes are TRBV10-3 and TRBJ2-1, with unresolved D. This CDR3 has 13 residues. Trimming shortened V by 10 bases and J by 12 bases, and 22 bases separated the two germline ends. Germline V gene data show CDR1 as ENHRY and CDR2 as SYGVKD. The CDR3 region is CATQAPNVAGQFF. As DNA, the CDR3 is TGTGCCACGCAGGCCCCGAACGTGGCAGGGCAGTTCTTC.

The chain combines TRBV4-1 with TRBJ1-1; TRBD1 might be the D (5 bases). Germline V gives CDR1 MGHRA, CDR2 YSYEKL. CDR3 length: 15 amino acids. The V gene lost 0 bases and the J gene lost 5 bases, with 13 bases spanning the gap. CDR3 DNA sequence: TGCGCCAGCAGCCAAGACCCGGACACTATTACTGAAGCTTTCTTT. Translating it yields CASSQDPDTITEAFF.

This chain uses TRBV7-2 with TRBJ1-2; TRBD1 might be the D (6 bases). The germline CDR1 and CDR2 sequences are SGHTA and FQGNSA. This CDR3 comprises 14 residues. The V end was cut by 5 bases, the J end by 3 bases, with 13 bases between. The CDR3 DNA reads TGTGCCAGCAGCCCACGCAGGGGTGACTATGGCTACACCTTC. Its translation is CASSPRRGDYGYTF.

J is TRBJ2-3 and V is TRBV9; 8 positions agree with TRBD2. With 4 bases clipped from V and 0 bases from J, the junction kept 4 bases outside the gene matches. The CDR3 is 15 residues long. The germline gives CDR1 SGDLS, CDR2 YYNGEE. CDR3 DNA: TGTGCCAGCAGCCACGGGAGGGAGAGCACAGATACGCAGTATTTT. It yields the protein CASSHGRESTDTQYF.

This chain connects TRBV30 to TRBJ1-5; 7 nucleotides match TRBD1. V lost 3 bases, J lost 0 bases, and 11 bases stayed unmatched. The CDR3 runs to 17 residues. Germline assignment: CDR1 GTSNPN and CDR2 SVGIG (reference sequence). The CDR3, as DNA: TGTGCCTGGAGGGACCGGACAGGAGAATATAGCAATCAGCCCCAGCATTTT. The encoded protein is CAWRDRTGEYSNQPQHF.

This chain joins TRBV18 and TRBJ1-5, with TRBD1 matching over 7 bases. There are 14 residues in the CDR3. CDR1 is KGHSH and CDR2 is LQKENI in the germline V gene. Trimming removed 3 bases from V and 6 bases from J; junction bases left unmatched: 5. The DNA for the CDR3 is TGTGCCAGCTCACCCCAGGGGGGGTCTCAGCCCCAGCATTTT. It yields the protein CASSPQGGSQPQHF.

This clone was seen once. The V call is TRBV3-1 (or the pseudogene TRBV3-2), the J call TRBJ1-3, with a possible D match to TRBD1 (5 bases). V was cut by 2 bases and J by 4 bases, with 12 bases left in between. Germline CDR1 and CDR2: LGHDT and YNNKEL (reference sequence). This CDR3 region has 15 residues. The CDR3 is CASSQLGALGNTIYF. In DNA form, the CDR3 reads TGTGCCAGCAGCCAACTTGGGGCTCTGGGAAACACCATATATTTT.